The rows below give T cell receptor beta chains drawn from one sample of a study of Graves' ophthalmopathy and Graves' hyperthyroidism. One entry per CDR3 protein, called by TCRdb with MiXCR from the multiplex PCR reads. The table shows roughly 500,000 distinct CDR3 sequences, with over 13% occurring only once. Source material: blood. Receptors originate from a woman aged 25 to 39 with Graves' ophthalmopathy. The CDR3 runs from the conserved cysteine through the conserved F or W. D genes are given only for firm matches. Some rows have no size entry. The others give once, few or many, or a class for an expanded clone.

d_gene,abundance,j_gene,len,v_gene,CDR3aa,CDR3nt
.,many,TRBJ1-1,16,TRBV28,CASSFPSAGVLSEAFF,TGTGCCAGCAGTTTTCCTTCGGCGGGCGTATTGAGTGAAGCTTTCTTT
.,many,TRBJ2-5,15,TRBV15,CATSSEDYTEETQYF,TGTGCCACCAGCTCGGAGGACTACACGGAGGAGACCCAGTACTTC
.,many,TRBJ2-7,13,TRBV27,CASSYGSLNEQYF,TGTGCCAGCAGTTACGGGAGTTTAAACGAGCAGTACTTC
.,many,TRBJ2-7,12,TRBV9,CASSGGDYEQYF,TGTGCCAGCAGCGGGGGAGACTACGAGCAGTACTTC
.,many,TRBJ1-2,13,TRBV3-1,CASSQSEGIGYTF,TGTGCCAGCAGCCAATCTGAGGGGATTGGCTACACCTTC
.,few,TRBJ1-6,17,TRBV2,CASRPRYRILGDSPLHF,TGTGCCAGCAGGCCCCGGTACAGGATCTTGGGAGATTCACCCCTCCACTTT
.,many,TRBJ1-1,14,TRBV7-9,CASSLHDVASEAFF,TGTGCCAGCAGCTTACACGACGTAGCGTCTGAAGCTTTCTTT
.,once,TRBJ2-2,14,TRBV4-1,CASSTRENTGELVF,TGCGCCAGCAGCACCCGGGAGAACACCGGGGAGCTGGTTTTT
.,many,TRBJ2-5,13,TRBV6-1,CASSESAPAVQYF,TGTGCCAGCAGTGAAAGTGCTCCAGCCGTTCAGTACTTC
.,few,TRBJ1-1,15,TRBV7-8,CASSTYTEMNTEAFF,TGTGCCAGCAGCACCTACACAGAGATGAACACTGAAGCTTTCTTT
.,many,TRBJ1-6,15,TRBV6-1,CASSIQDSFHSPLHF,TGTGCCAGCAGTATCCAGGACAGCTTCCATTCACCCCTCCACTTT
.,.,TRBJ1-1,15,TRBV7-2,CASSLVGAMNTEAFF,TGTGCCAGCAGCTTAGTAGGGGCGATGAACACTGAAGCTTTCTTT
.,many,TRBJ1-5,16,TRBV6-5,CASSRETSYSNQPQHF,TGTGCCAGCAGTCGGGAGACATCGTATAGCAATCAGCCCCAGCATTTT
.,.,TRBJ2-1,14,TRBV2,CASSEGQGGNEQFF,TGTGCCAGCAGTGAAGGCCAGGGGGGGAATGAGCAGTTCTTC
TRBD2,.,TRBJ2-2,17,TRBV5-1,CASSPEGLAGPTGELFF,TGCGCCAGCAGCCCGGAGGGTCTAGCGGGGCCCACCGGGGAGCTGTTTTTT
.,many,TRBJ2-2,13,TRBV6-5,CASSYSRGWELFF,TGTGCCAGCAGTTACTCGAGGGGATGGGAGCTGTTTTTT
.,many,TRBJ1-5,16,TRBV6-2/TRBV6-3,CASSRPGWDSNQPQHF,TGTGCCAGCAGCCGCCCGGGCTGGGATAGCAATCAGCCCCAGCATTTT
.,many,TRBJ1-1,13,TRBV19,CASGRRANTEAFF,TGTGCCAGTGGGAGGCGGGCGAACACTGAAGCTTTCTTT
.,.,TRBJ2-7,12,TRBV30,CAWSGSFYEQYF,TGTGCCTGGAGTGGAAGTTTCTACGAGCAGTACTTC
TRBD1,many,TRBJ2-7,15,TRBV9,CASSKRTGASYEQYF,TGTGCCAGCAGCAAACGGACAGGGGCCTCCTACGAGCAGTACTTC
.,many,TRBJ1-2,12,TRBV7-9,CAGLTQIGGYTF,TGTGCCGGTCTTACACAAATAGGGGGCTACACCTTC
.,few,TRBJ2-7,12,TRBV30,CAWSPQGGEQYF,TGTGCCTGGAGCCCCCAAGGGGGCGAGCAGTACTTC
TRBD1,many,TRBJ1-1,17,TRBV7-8,CASSLRGTGGMNTEAFF,TGTGCCAGCAGCTTACGAGGGACAGGGGGGATGAACACTGAAGCTTTCTTT
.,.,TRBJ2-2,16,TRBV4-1,CASSRPPGQDTGELFF,TGCGCCAGCAGCCGCCCGCCGGGACAAGATACCGGGGAGCTGTTTTTT
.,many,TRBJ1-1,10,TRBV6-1,CASSSERAFF,TGTGCCAGCAGCTCAGAAAGAGCTTTCTTT
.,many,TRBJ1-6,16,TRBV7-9,CASSLAEGPLGSPLHF,TGTGCCAGCAGCTTAGCAGAAGGGCCCTTGGGATCACCCCTCCACTTT
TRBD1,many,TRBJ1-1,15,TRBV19,CASSPRQGEVTEAFF,TGTGCCAGTAGTCCGCGACAGGGAGAGGTCACTGAAGCTTTCTTT
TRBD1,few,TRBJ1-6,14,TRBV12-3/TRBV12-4,CASSPAGGGSPLHF,TGTGCCAGCAGTCCCGCAGGGGGGGGATCACCCCTCCACTTT
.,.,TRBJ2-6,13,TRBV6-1,CASRGPGANVLTF,TGTGCCAGCAGGGGGCCTGGGGCCAACGTCCTGACTTTC
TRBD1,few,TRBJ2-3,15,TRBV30,CAWRGRDRRTDTQYF,TGTGCCTGGAGGGGCCGGGACAGGCGCACAGATACGCAGTATTTT
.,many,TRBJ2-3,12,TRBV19,CASSLQKGTQYF,TGTGCCAGTAGTCTCCAGAAGGGTACGCAGTATTTT
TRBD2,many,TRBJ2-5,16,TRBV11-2,CASSLGPSGIQETQYF,TGTGCCAGCAGCTTAGGCCCGAGCGGGATCCAAGAGACCCAGTACTTC
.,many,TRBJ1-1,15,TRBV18,CASSPARGRNTEAFF,TGTGCCAGCTCACCTGCCAGGGGCCGTAACACTGAAGCTTTCTTT
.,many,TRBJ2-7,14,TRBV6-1,CASSRSGGYYEQYF,TGTGCCAGCAGTAGGTCAGGAGGGTACTACGAGCAGTACTTC
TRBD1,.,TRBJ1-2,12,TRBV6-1,CASRGQNYGLTF,TGTGCCAGCAGGGGACAGAACTATGGCCTCACCTTC
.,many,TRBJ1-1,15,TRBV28,CASSFNRLMNTEAFF,TGTGCCAGCAGTTTTAACAGGCTAATGAACACTGAAGCTTTCTTT
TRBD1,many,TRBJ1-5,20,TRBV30,CAWSVRMAGQEILGRQPQHF,TGTGCCTGGAGTGTACGCATGGCGGGACAGGAGATTTTAGGGCGTCAGCCCCAGCATTTT
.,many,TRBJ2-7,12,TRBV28,CASSLSLSEQYF,TGTGCCAGCAGTTTATCTCTAAGTGAGCAGTACTTC
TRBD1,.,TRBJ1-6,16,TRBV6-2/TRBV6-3,CASSARQGAYNSPLHF,TGTGCCAGCAGTGCTCGGCAGGGGGCCTATAATTCACCCCTCCACTTT
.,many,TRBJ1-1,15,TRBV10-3,CAISNPTRDNTEAFF,TGTGCCATCAGCAATCCGACAAGGGACAACACTGAAGCTTTCTTT
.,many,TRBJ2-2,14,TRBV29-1,CSVTGDERTGELFF,TGCAGCGTGACGGGAGACGAAAGGACCGGGGAGCTGTTTTTT
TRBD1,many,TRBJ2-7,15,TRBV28,CASSYSGQNHYEQYF,TGTGCCAGCAGTTACTCGGGACAGAACCACTACGAGCAGTACTTC
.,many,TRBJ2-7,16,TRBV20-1,CSARDPRGLVSYEQYF,TGCAGTGCTAGAGATCCGCGAGGTCTAGTATCCTACGAGCAGTACTTC
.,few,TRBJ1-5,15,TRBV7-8,CASSLLGARNQPQHF,TGTGCCAGCAGCTTGTTGGGGGCGCGCAATCAGCCCCAGCATTTT
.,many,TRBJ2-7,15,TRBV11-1,CASSLKRTGRGEQYF,TGTGCCAGCAGCTTAAAGAGAACAGGGAGGGGCGAGCAGTACTTC
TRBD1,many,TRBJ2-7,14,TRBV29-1,CSVEGAGQGYEQYF,TGCAGCGTTGAAGGCGCGGGACAGGGCTACGAGCAGTACTTC
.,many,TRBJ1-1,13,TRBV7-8,CASSLAENTEAFF,TGTGCCAGCAGCTTGGCCGAGAACACTGAAGCTTTCTTT
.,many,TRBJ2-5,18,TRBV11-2,CASSKWGRGGQPVETQYF,TGTGCCAGCAGCAAGTGGGGACGGGGCGGCCAGCCTGTGGAGACCCAGTACTTC
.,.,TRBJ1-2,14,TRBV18,CASSPEESPGGYTF,TGTGCCAGCTCACCAGAAGAGTCTCCTGGCGGCTACACCTTC
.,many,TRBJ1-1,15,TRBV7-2,CASSLPGTVNTEAFF,TGTGCCAGCAGCTTACCAGGGACGGTGAACACTGAAGCTTTCTTT
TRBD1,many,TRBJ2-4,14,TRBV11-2,CASMAGGAKNIQYF,TGTGCCAGCATGGCAGGGGGAGCCAAAAACATTCAGTACTTC
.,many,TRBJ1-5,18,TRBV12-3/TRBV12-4,CASSLVGQALYSNQPQHF,TGTGCCAGCAGTTTAGTAGGGCAGGCTCTATATAGCAATCAGCCCCAGCATTTT
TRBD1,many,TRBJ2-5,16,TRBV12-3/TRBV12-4,CASSRGQVGSQETQYF,TGTGCCAGCAGCCGCGGACAGGTCGGTTCCCAAGAGACCCAGTACTTC